This TCR beta chain stems from a study of shared clonotypes between healthy human individuals. Study-level background: Each donor's CD8 memory used one plate, CD8 naive two, each CD4 subset three. Study-wide findings and caveats: Of the naive CD4 clonotypes, 4% to 5% were shared across several donors.

Sorted-subset replicate PCR reactions contained 200 ng DNA, corresponding to some 29,000 T cell genomes. TCRdb's table, derived via immunoSEQ multiplex PCR, lists solely in-frame clones and lacks some. The sample records around 1.5 million clones, around 98% being singletons. For this clone: The antigen remains undetermined.

The CDR3 length is 19 residues. The trim removed 0 bases at V and 0 bases at J, leaving 8 bases unmatched. CDR1 is LNHNV, CDR2 YYDKDF, per germline (reference sequence). This receptor was taken from a man in his thirties or forties in good health. The chain links TRBV15 to TRBJ2-2; TRBD2 matches 9 bases. The sequencing sample was made of naive CD4+ T cells sorted from blood. As to subset: CD45RA+ positively selected. CDR3: CATSRDRLAGTANTGELFF. The CDR3 nucleotides are TGTGCCACCAGCAGAGATCGGCTAGCGGGAACGGCGAACACCGGGGAGCTGTTTTTT. Supplemented by reference TRBV15 and TRBJ2-2, the full variable domain reads DAMVIQNPRYQVTQFGKPVTLSCSQTLNHNVMYWYQQKSSQAPKLLFHYYDKDFNNEADTPDNFQSRRPNTSFCFLDIRSPGLGDTAMYLCATSRDRLAGTANTGELFFGEGSRLTVL.